This T cell receptor beta chain is from a study of radiation and T cells in renal cell carcinoma. With respect to this clone: What it binds is not known.

V lost 4 bases to trimming and J lost 0 bases, with 10 bases between them. The CDR3 spans 14 residues. Germline CDR1 reads SGHDN; CDR2 reads FVKESK. Study-level points and caveats: Dominant CDR3 motifs occupied more repertoire in irradiated than control tumors. In nephrectomy-only tumors, top 100 clonotypes averaged approximately 43%, versus around 50% irradiated.

TCRdb's copy holds only in-frame clones and misses some; the assay was immunoSEQ multiplex PCR. Found here are over 8,000 clones, roughly 63% of them singletons; the top ten hold 13% to 15%. The treatment is: treatment-naive control, cytoreductive nephrectomy. Controls were unirradiated tumors from treatment-naive cytoreductive nephrectomy patients. Controls included several female and approximately ten male donors, resected 2011 to 2014. The source is a man between 60 and 70 years old with renal cell carcinoma. The sequences come from tumor tissue, collected from a patient whose treatment was nephrectomy without radiotherapy. The chain recombines TRBV14 with TRBJ2-7; possibly TRBD2 for D (5 bases). In DNA, the CDR3 is TGTGCCAGCAGCCTCGGGGTTGGCTCCTACGAGCAGTACTTC. Translated, it gives CASSLGVGSYEQYF.